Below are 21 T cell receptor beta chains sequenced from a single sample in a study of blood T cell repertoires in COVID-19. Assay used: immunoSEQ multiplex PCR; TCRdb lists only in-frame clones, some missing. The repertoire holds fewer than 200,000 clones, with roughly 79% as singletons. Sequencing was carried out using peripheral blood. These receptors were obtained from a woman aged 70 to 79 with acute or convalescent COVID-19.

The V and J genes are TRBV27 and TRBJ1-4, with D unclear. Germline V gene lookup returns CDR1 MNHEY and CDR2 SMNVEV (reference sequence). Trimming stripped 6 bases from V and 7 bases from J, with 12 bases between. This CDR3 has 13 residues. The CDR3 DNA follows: TGTGCCAGCAGCTATAGACGAGGTGAAAAACTGTTTTTT. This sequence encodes CASSYRRGEKLFF.

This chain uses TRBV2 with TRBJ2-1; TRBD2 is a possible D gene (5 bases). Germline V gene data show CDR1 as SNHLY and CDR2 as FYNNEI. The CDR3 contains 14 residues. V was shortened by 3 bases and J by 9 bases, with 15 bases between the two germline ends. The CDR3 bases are TGTGCCAGCAGTGACGGGAAACAGTCCGGTGAGCAGTTCTTC. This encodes CASSDGKQSGEQFF.

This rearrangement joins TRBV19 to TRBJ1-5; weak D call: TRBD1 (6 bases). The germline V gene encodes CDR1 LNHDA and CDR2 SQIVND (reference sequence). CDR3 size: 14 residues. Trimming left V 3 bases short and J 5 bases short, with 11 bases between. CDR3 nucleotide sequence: TGTGCCAGTAGTATGAGGGGGACCGATCAGCCCCAGCATTTT. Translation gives CASSMRGTDQPQHF.

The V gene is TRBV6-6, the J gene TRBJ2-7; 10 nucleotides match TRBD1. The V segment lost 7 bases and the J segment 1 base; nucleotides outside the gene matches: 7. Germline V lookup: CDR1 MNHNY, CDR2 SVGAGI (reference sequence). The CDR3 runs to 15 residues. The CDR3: CASTAPGQGSYEQYF. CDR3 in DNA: TGTGCCAGCACCGCCCCGGGACAGGGGTCCTACGAGCAGTACTTC.

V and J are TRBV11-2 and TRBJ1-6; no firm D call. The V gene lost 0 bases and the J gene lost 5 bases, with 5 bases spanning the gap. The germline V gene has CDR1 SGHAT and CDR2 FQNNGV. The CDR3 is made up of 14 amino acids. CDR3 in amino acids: CASSLDQNNSPLHF. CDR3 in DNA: TGTGCCAGCAGCTTAGATCAAAATAATTCACCCCTCCACTTT.

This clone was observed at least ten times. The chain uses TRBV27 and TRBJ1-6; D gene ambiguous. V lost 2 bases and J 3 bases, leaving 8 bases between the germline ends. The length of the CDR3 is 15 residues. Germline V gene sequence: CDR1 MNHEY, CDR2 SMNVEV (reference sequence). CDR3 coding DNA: TGTGCCAGCAGTTTAAACAGAGACTATAATTCACCCCTCCACTTT. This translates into CASSLNRDYNSPLHF.

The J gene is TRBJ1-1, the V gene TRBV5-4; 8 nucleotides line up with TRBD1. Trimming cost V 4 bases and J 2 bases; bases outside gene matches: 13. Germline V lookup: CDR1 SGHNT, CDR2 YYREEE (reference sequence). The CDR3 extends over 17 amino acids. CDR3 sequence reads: CASSATVGTGSNTEAFF. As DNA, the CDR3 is TGTGCCAGCAGCGCCACAGTTGGGACAGGCAGTAACACTGAAGCTTTCTTT.

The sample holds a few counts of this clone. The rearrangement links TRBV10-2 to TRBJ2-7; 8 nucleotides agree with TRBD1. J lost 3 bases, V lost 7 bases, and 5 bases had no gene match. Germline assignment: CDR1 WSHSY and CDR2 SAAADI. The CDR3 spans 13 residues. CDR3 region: CASMGQANYEQYF. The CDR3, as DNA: TGCGCCAGCATGGGACAGGCTAACTACGAGCAGTACTTC.

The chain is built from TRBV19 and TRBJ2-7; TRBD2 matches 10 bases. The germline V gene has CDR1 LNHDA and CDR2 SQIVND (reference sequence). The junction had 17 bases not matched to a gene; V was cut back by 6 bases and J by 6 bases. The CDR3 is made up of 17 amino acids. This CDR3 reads CASSRGTSETVRSEQYF. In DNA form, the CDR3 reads TGTGCCAGTAGCCGGGGGACTAGCGAGACTGTAAGGAGCGAGCAGTACTTC.

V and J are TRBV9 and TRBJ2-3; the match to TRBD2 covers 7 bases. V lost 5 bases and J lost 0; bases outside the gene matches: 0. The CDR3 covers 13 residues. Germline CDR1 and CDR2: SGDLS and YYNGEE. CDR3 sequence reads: CASRGGSTDTQYF. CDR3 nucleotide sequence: TGTGCCAGCAGGGGGGGGAGCACAGATACGCAGTATTTT.

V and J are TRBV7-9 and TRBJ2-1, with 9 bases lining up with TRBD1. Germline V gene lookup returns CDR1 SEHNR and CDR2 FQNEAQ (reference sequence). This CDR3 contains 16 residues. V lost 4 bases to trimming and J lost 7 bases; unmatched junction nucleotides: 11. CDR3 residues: CASSYVRDRDMNEQFF. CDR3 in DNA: TGTGCCAGCAGCTATGTCAGGGACAGGGACATGAATGAGCAGTTCTTC.

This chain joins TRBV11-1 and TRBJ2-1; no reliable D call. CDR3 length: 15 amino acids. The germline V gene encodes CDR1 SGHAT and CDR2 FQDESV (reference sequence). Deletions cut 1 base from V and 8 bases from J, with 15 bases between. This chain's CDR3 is CASSLEVARFYEQFF. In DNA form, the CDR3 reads TGTGCCAGCAGCTTAGAAGTGGCGAGGTTTTATGAGCAGTTCTTC.

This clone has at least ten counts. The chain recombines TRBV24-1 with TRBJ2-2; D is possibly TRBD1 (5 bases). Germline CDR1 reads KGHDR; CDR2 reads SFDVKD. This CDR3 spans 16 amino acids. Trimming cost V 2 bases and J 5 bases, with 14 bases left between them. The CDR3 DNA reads TGTGCCACCAGTGATTCGAGGACAAAGAGGACCGGGGAGCTGTTTTTT. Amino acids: CATSDSRTKRTGELFF.

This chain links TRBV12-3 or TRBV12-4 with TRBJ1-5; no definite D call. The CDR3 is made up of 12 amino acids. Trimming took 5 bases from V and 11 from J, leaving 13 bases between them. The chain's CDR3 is CASSVPGKAQHF. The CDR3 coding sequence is TGTGCCAGCAGTGTCCCGGGGAAGGCCCAGCATTTT.

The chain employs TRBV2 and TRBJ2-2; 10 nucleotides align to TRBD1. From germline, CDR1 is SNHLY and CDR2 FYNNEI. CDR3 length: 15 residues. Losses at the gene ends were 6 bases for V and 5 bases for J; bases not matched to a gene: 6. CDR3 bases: TGTGCCAGCAGAGGACAGGGGGGACCGACCGGGGAGCTGTTTTTT. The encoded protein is CASRGQGGPTGELFF. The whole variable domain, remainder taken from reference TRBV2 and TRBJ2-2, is EPEVTQTPSHQVTQMGQEVILRCVPISNHLYFYWYRQILGQKVEFLVSFYNNEISEKSEIFDDQFSVERPDGSNFTLKIRSTKLEDSAMYFCASRGQGGPTGELFFGEGSRLTVL.

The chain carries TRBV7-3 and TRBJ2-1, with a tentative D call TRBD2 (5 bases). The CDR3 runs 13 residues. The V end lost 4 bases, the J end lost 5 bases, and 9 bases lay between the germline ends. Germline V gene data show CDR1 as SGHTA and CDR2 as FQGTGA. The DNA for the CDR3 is TGTGCCAGCAGCTCGTTCGGGGACAATGAGCAGTTCTTC. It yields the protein CASSSFGDNEQFF.

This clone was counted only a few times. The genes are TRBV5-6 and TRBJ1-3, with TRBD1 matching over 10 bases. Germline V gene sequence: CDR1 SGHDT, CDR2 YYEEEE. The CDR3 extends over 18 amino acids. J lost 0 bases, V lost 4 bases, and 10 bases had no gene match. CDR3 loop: CASSPGTGALLSGNTIYF. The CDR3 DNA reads TGTGCCAGCAGCCCGGGGACAGGGGCCCTCCTCTCTGGAAACACCATATATTTT. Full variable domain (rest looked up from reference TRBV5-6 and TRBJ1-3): DAGVTQSPTHLIKTRGQQVTLRCSPKSGHDTVSWYQQALGQGPQFIFQYYEEEERQRGNFPDRFSGHQFPNYSSELNVNALLLGDSALYLCASSPGTGALLSGNTIYFGEGSWLTVV.

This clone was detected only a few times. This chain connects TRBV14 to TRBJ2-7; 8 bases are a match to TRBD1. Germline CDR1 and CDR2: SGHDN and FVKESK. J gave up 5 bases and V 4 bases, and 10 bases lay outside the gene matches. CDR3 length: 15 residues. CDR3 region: CASSPRQGSTHEQYF. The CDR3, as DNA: TGTGCCAGCAGCCCGAGACAGGGGAGTACGCACGAGCAGTACTTC. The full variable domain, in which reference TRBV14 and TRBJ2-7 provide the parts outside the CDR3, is EAGVTQFPSHSVIEKGQTVTLRCDPISGHDNLYWYRRVMGKEIKFLLHFVKESKQDESGMPNNRFLAERTGGTYSTLKVQPAELEDSGVYFCASSPRQGSTHEQYFGPGTRLTVT.

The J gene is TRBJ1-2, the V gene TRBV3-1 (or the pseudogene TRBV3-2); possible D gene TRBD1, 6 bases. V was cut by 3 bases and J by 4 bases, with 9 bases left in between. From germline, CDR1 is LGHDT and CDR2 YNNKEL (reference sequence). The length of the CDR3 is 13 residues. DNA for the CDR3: TGTGCCAGCAGCCAGTCCAGGGGCTATGGCTACACCTTC. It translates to CASSQSRGYGYTF.

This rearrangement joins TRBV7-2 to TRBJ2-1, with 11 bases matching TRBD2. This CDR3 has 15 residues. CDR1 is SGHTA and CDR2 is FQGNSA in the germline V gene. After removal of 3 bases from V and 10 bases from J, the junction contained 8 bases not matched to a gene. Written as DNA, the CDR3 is TGTGCCAGCAGCTTGACTAGCGGGAAGTCAAGCGAGCAGTTCTTC. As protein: CASSLTSGKSSEQFF.

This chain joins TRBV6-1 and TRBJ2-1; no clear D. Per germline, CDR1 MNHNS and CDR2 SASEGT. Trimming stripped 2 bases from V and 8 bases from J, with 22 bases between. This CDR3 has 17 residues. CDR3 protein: CASSENFDPLRSDEQFF. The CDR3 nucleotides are TGTGCCAGCAGTGAAAATTTCGATCCATTACGGTCGGATGAGCAGTTCTTC.